Shown below are 9 T cell receptor beta chains from a single sample sequenced in a study of long-term antiretroviral therapy in people with HIV. Researchers ran immunoSEQ v3.0 at survey level. Data came from immunoSEQ multiplex PCR; TCRdb stores just in-frame clones and leaves some out. Altogether about 7,000 clones are present, under 85% being singletons, with the ten largest covering around 32%. The sample in question was unsorted PBMCs, obtained 0.2 years after starting antiretroviral therapy. The origin of the receptors is a man in his forties with HIV.

A single count supports this clone. The CDR3 is CASSYEISGDTEAFF. The DNA for the CDR3 is TGTGCCAGCAGCTATGAGATCTCAGGGGACACTGAAGCTTTCTTT. The chain carries TRBV5-6 and TRBJ1-1; a weak D match, TRBD1 (6 bases). The germline V gene encodes CDR1 SGHDT and CDR2 YYEEEE. The CDR3 is 15 amino acids. The V end lost 3 bases, the J end lost 3 bases, and 15 bases lay between the germline ends.

This clone was counted between two and nine times. The V call is TRBV9, the J call TRBJ1-6, with TRBD1 matching 9 bases. Germline-derived CDR1 and CDR2 are SGDLS and YYNGEE. The CDR3 runs 16 residues. V was pared by 3 bases and J by 10 bases, with 11 bases of the junction left unmatched. The CDR3 DNA reads TGTGCCAGCAGCGCCCAATTACAGGGGGCGGCCTCACCCCTCCACTTT. It yields the protein CASSAQLQGAASPLHF.

V is TRBV27 and J is TRBJ1-4, with D maybe TRBD1 (5 bases). In germline, CDR1 is MNHEY, CDR2 SMNVEV (reference sequence). The CDR3 runs 13 residues. Trimming shortened V by 0 bases and J by 12 bases, and 11 bases separated the two germline ends. In nucleotides, the CDR3 is TGTGCCAGCAGTTTATCGCGGGGGAGGGAACTGTTTTTT. Translation gives CASSLSRGRELFF. The full variable domain, in which reference TRBV27 and TRBJ1-4 provide the parts outside the CDR3, is EAQVTQNPRYLITVTGKKLTVTCSQNMNHEYMSWYRQDPGLGLRQIYYSMNVEVTDKGDVPEGYKVSRKEKRNFPLILESPSPNQTSLYFCASSLSRGRELFFGSGTQLSVL.

The chain has TRBV9 and TRBJ1-2; 11 nucleotides match TRBD1. The CDR3 has 16 amino acids. Germline V CDR1 and CDR2: SGDLS, YYNGEE. The V segment lost 4 bases and the J segment 1 base; nucleotides outside the gene matches: 6. The DNA for the CDR3 is TGTGCCAGCAGCCAGGGGACAGGGGGACTTAACTATGGCTACACCTTC. Protein sequence: CASSQGTGGLNYGYTF. Full variable domain (outside the CDR3, taken from reference TRBV9 and TRBJ1-2): DSGVTQTPKHLITATGQRVTLRCSPRSGDLSVYWYQQSLDQGLQFLIQYYNGEERAKGNILERFSAQQFPDLHSELNLSSLELGDSALYFCASSQGTGGLNYGYTFGSGTRLTVV.

The rearrangement uses TRBV18 and TRBJ1-1; 8 bases match TRBD1. The germline CDR1 and CDR2 sequences are KGHSH and LQKENI. This CDR3 region has 16 residues. Trimming removed 0 bases from V and 3 bases from J; junction bases left unmatched: 6. The CDR3 coding sequence is TGTGCCAGCTCACCACCACTAACAGGGGGACACACTGAAGCTTTCTTT. Its translation is CASSPPLTGGHTEAFF. The complete variable domain, with remaining parts taken from reference TRBV18 and TRBJ1-1, reads NAGVMQNPRHLVRRRGQEARLRCSPMKGHSHVYWYRQLPEEGLKFMVYLQKENIIDESGMPKERFSAEFPKEGPSILRIQQVVRGDSAAYFCASSPPLTGGHTEAFFGQGTRLTVV.

CDR3 DNA sequence: TGTGCCACCGGCGGGGCAGAGAACACTGAAGCTTTCTTT. Protein: CATGGAENTEAFF. The chain links TRBV6-5 to TRBJ1-1; D might be TRBD1 (5 bases). Germline V gene data show CDR1 as MNHEY and CDR2 as SVGAGI. The CDR3 spans 13 residues. V dropped 10 bases and J dropped 1 base, with 13 bases sitting between them.

The chain combines TRBV5-5 with TRBJ1-1, with D perhaps matching TRBD1 (5 bases). Germline V lookup: CDR1 SGHKS, CDR2 YYEKEE (reference sequence). The CDR3 runs 17 residues. Trimming pared 0 bases from V and 1 base from J, leaving 16 bases between. DNA of the CDR3: TGTGCCAGCAGCTTGGATACGGGACTGATGAGGAACACTGAAGCTTTCTTT. Its protein product is CASSLDTGLMRNTEAFF.

The table lists this clone with a count of one. This chain connects TRBV7-9 to TRBJ2-3; D is unclear. The CDR3 covers 16 residues. Germline V lookup: CDR1 SEHNR, CDR2 FQNEAQ (reference sequence). Trimming took off 5 bases at V and 2 bases at J, with 17 bases between the two ends. In DNA form, the CDR3 reads TGTGCCAGCAGCCTTATCTGGCGGACCCACACAGATACGCAGTATTTT. Its translation is CASSLIWRTHTDTQYF.

The gene calls are TRBV7-9 and TRBJ2-1, with 7 bases fitting TRBD1. With 3 bases clipped from V and 1 base from J, the junction kept 6 bases outside the gene matches. The germline V gene has CDR1 SEHNR and CDR2 FQNEAQ (reference sequence). This CDR3 is 16 amino acids long. The CDR3 loop reads CASSFDRERSYNEQFF. The CDR3 DNA reads as TGTGCCAGCAGCTTTGACAGGGAGAGGTCCTACAATGAGCAGTTCTTC.